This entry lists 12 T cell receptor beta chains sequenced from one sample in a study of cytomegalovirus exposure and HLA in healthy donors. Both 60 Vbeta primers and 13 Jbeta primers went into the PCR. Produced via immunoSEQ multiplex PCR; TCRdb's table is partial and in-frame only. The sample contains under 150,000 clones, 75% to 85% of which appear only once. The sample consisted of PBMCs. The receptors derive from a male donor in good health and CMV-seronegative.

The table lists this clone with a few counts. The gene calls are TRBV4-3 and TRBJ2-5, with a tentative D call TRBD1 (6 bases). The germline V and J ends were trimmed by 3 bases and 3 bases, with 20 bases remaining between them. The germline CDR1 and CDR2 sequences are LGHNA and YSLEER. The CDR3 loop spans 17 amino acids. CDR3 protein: CASSQAGLQGLEETQYF. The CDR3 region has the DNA TGCGCCAGCAGCCAGGCAGGGTTGCAGGGGTTGGAAGAGACCCAGTACTTC.

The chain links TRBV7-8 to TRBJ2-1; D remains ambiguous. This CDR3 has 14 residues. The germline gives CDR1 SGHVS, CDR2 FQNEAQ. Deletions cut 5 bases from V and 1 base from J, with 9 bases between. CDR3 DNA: TGTGCCAGCAGCCCTAATCCGTCCTACAATGAGCAGTTCTTC. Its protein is CASSPNPSYNEQFF. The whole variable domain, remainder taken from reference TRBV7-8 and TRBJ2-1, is GAGVSQSPRYKVAKRGQDVALRCDPISGHVSLFWYQQALGQGPEFLTYFQNEAQLDKSGLPSDRFFAERPEGSVSTLKIQRTQQEDSAVYLCASSPNPSYNEQFFGPGTRLTVL.

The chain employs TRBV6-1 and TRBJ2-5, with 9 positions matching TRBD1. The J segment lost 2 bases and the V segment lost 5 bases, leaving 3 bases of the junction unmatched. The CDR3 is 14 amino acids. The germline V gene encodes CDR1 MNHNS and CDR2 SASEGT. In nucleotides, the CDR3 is TGTGCCAGCAGTTGGACAGGGGTGCAAGAGACCCAGTACTTC. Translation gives CASSWTGVQETQYF.

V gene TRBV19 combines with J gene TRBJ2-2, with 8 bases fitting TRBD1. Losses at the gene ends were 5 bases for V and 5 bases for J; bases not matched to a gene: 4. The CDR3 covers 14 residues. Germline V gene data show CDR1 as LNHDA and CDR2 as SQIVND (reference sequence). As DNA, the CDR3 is TGTGCCAGTAGTCGTCAGGGGGCGACCGGGGAGCTGTTTTTT. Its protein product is CASSRQGATGELFF.

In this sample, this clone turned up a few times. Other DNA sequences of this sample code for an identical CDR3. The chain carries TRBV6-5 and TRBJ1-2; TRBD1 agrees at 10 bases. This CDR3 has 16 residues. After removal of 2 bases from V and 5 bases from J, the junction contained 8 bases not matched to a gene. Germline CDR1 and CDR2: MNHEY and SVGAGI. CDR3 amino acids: CASSYLRTGGGYGYTF. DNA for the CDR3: TGTGCCAGCAGTTACCTGAGGACAGGGGGAGGGTATGGCTACACCTTC.

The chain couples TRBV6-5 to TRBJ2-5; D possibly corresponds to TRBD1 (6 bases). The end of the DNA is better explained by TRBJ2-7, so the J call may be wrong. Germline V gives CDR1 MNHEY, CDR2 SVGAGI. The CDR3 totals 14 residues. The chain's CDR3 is CASTDSTGIYEQYF. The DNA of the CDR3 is TGTGCCAGCACGGATTCAACAGGGATCTACGAGCAGTACTTC.

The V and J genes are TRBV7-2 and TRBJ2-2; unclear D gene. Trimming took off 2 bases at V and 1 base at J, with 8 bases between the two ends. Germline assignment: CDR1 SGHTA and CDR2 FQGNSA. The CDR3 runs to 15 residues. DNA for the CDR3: TGTGCCAGCAGCTTAATCAGATTGAACACCGGGGAGCTGTTTTTT. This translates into CASSLIRLNTGELFF.

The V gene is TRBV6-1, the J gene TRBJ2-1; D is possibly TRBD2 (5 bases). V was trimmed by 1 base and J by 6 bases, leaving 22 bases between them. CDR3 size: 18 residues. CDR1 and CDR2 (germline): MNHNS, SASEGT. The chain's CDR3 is CASSEGGYVTKSGNEQFF. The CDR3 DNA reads TGTGCCAGCAGTGAAGGAGGGTATGTGACCAAGTCGGGCAATGAGCAGTTCTTC.

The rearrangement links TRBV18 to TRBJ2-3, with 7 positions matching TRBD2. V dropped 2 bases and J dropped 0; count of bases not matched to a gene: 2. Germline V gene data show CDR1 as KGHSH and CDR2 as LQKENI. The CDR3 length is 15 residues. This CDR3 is CASSPASGSTDTQYF. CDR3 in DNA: TGTGCCAGCTCACCAGCTAGCGGAAGCACAGATACGCAGTATTTT.

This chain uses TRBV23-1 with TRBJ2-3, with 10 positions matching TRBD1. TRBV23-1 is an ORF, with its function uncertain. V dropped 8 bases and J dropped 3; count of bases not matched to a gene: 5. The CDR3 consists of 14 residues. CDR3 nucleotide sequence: TGCGCCAGCCTGCGACAGGGGGCAACAGATACGCAGTATTTT. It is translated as CASLRQGATDTQYF.

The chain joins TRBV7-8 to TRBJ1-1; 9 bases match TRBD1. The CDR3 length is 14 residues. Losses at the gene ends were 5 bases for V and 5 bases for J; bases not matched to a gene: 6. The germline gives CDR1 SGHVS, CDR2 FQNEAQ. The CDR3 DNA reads TGTGCCAGCAGCGGATGGACAGGGGTAACTGAAGCTTTCTTT. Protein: CASSGWTGVTEAFF.

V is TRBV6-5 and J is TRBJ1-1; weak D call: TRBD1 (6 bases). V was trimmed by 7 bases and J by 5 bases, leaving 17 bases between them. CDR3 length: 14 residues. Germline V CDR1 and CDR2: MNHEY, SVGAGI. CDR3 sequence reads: CASNWAGGRTEAFF. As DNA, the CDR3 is TGTGCCAGCAACTGGGCGGGGGGCCGGACTGAAGCTTTCTTT.